This T cell receptor beta chain derives from a study of shared clonotypes between healthy human individuals. In its sample, this clone was seen once. CDR3 length: 14 amino acids. V was clipped by 1 base and J by 11 bases, with 17 bases between them. Per germline, CDR1 SGHTA and CDR2 FQGNSA. Generated by immunoSEQ multiplex PCR, the TCRdb table keeps only in-frame clones and is missing some. The table has 2 million to 3 million clones, 90% to 95% seen once; the top ten hold more than 0.35%. The sequence came from a man between 18 and 35 years old in good health. Some clones in this sample may be carry-over from other donors' samples. J is TRBJ1-1 and V is TRBV7-2; D unclear. Material for sequencing was naive CD4+ T cells from PBMCs. The subset here: CD45RA+ positively selected. The CDR3 protein is CASSLEGGITLAFF. CDR3 sequence (DNA): TGTGCCAGCAGCTTAGAGGGCGGGATCACTTTGGCTTTCTTT. Full variable domain (remainder filled in from reference TRBV7-2 and TRBJ1-1): GAGVSQSPSNKVTEKGKDVELRCDPISGHTALYWYRQSLGQGLEFLIYFQGNSAPDKSGLPSDRFSAERTGGSVSTLTIQRTQQEDSAVYLCASSLEGGITLAFFGQGTRLTVV.